Presented here are 21 T cell receptor beta chains from one specimen sequenced in a study of neurological immune-mediated disorders. MiXCR, applied by TCRdb to the 5' RACE reads, yields one record per CDR3 protein. The repertoire consists of more than 40,000 distinct CDR3 sequences, with just over 3% occurring once and the leading ten covering about 15%. The sequenced material came from PBMCs. The receptors shown here come from a woman in her fifties or sixties with multiple sclerosis.

The gene calls are TRBV20-1 and TRBJ2-5; TRBD1 matches 8 bases. Germline V gene data show CDR1 as DFQATT and CDR2 as SNEGSKA (reference sequence). This CDR3 is built from 16 residues. V lost 2 bases and J lost 2; bases outside the gene matches: 10. The chain's CDR3 is CSARKPGQGWQETQYF. The CDR3 coding sequence is TGCAGTGCTAGAAAACCCGGACAGGGTTGGCAAGAGACCCAGTACTTC.

The table lists this clonotype with many counts. The V call is TRBV3-1, the J call TRBJ2-5; 11 nucleotides align to TRBD2. CDR1 is LGHDT, CDR2 YNNKEL, per germline (reference sequence). This CDR3 has 15 residues. Trimming removed 2 bases from V and 5 bases from J; junction bases left unmatched: 4. The CDR3 DNA follows: TGTGCCAGCAGCCAACTAGCGGGGGGTGCGGAGACCCAGTACTTC. Protein product: CASSQLAGGAETQYF.

This clonotype has a count of ten or more. This chain links TRBV28 with TRBJ1-1; D not certain. Trimming removed 1 base at V and 4 bases at J, with 4 bases between. Germline V lookup: CDR1 MDHEN, CDR2 SYDVKM. This CDR3 contains 12 residues. Here the CDR3 DNA reads TGTGCCAGCAGTTTATCTGGCACTGAAGCTTTCTTT. It codes for CASSLSGTEAFF.

At least ten counts were recorded for this clonotype. The V and J genes are TRBV12-5 and TRBJ2-1, with D possibly matching TRBD2 (6 bases). V lost 4 bases to trimming and J lost 4 bases, with 17 bases between them. The CDR3 is made up of 16 amino acids. Germline loops: CDR1 LGHNT, CDR2 FRNRAP. The CDR3 region is CASGSTWGVRYNEQFF. The CDR3 DNA follows: TGTGCTAGTGGTTCCACGTGGGGGGTTCGTTACAATGAGCAGTTCTTC.

This clonotype showed up just a few times. Since a much larger clone is just one base distant, this may be a read error. The genes are TRBV3-1 and TRBJ1-5; the D gene is possibly TRBD1 (5 bases). In germline, CDR1 is LGHDT, CDR2 YNNKEL (reference sequence). The CDR3 has 15 amino acids. The CDR3: CASSQGRGGNQPQNF. The CDR3 coding sequence is TGTGCCAGCAGCCAAGGAAGGGGTGGCAATCAGCCCCAGAATTTT.

In its sample, this clonotype was seen many times. V is TRBV7-2 and J is TRBJ1-2; 8 bases are a match to TRBD1. In germline, CDR1 is SGHTA, CDR2 FQGNSA. Trimming removed 1 base from V and 6 bases from J; junction bases left unmatched: 4. This CDR3 region has 14 residues. CDR3 nucleotides: TGTGCCAGCAGCTTAGGTCCGACAGGGGATGGCTACACCTTC. Protein: CASSLGPTGDGYTF.

The chain is built from TRBV7-9 and TRBJ2-3, with no clear D. The germline V and J ends were trimmed by 5 bases and 6 bases, with 9 bases remaining between them. The CDR3 covers 12 residues. Germline-derived CDR1 and CDR2 are SEHNR and FQNEAQ (reference sequence). The CDR3 sequence: CASSPSEDTQYF. For the CDR3, the DNA is TGTGCCAGCAGCCCCAGCGAGGATACGCAGTATTTT.

This clonotype has a count of ten or more. This chain joins TRBV11-2 and TRBJ1-2, with D possibly TRBD1 on 5 matching bases. CDR1 is SGHAT, CDR2 FQNNGV, per germline. The CDR3 covers 15 residues. V was cut by 1 base and J by 8 bases, with 17 bases left in between. The CDR3: CASSLGGSRQGGYTF. The CDR3 coding sequence is TGTGCCAGCAGCTTAGGGGGGAGCAGGCAAGGGGGCTACACCTTC.

This clonotype was detected ten times or more. V and J are TRBV5-1 and TRBJ2-1; D is undetermined. V was pared by 0 bases and J by 6 bases, with 13 bases between. Germline CDR1 and CDR2: SGHRS and YFSETQ. CDR3 size: 15 residues. The CDR3 DNA is TGCGCCAGCAGCTTGGAGTTCGGGCTGGGCAATGAGCAGTTCTTC. This codes for CASSLEFGLGNEQFF.

This clonotype was seen ten or more times. This chain joins TRBV9 and TRBJ1-3; tentatively, D is TRBD1 (5 bases). The CDR3 extends over 15 amino acids. Germline V CDR1 and CDR2: SGDLS, YYNGEE. Trimming stripped 2 bases from V and 0 bases from J, with 9 bases between. This CDR3 reads CASSVGGFSGNTIYF. CDR3 DNA: TGTGCCAGCAGCGTTGGGGGATTCTCTGGAAACACCATATATTTT.

This clonotype was recorded many times. The chain carries TRBV20-1 and TRBJ1-1, with 8 nucleotides matching TRBD1. V shed 0 bases, J shed 10 bases, and the junction held 10 bases outside the gene matches. The CDR3 totals 14 residues. Germline CDR1 DFQATT, CDR2 SNEGSKA (reference sequence). The CDR3 sequence is CSAREPTGVERAFF. The DNA of the CDR3 is TGCAGTGCTAGAGAGCCGACAGGGGTGGAGAGAGCTTTCTTT.

This clonotype was seen at least ten times. The genes are TRBV5-1 and TRBJ2-4; 15 nucleotides agree with TRBD2. V dropped 4 bases and J dropped 0; count of bases not matched to a gene: 11. There are 20 residues in the CDR3. Germline assignment: CDR1 SGHRS and CDR2 YFSETQ. The CDR3 DNA follows: TGCGCCAGCAGCAACGGGACTAGCGGGAGGCCGTCTCTAGCCAAAAACATTCAGTACTTC. This translates into CASSNGTSGRPSLAKNIQYF.

This clonotype occurred many times. The chain links TRBV7-8 to TRBJ1-6; D may be TRBD1 (5 bases). The CDR3 is 13 residues long. Per the germline V gene, CDR1 is SGHVS and CDR2 is FQNEAQ. Between the trimmed V and J ends, which lost 9 bases and 7 bases, there was a span of 13 bases. In DNA form, the CDR3 reads TGTGCCAGTGGTCAGGGCTACAATTCACCCCTCCACTTT. Translated: CASGQGYNSPLHF.

This clonotype was found many times. The chain carries TRBV6-4 and TRBJ2-5, with D perhaps matching TRBD1 (5 bases). With 4 bases removed from V and 3 bases from J, the gap between germline ends came to 9 bases. This CDR3 is built from 13 residues. CDR1 is MRHNA, CDR2 SNTAGT, per germline. The CDR3 sequence: CASSVTTEETQYF. CDR3 DNA: TGTGCCAGCAGTGTTACGACAGAAGAGACCCAGTACTTC.

In this sample, this clonotype turned up many times. The chain recombines TRBV6-5 with TRBJ1-5, with D unresolved. V lost 7 bases and J lost 1, with 8 bases in between. Germline CDR1 reads MNHEY; CDR2 reads SVGAGI. This CDR3 has 13 amino acids. The CDR3 DNA reads as TGTGCCAGCAAGAGGGCGAGCAATCAGCCCCAGCATTTT. It specifies CASKRASNQPQHF.

Many counts were recorded for this clonotype. The V gene is TRBV18, the J gene TRBJ2-7, with TRBD1 matching 8 bases. Germline V gives CDR1 KGHSH, CDR2 LQKENI. The V gene end was trimmed by 6 bases and the J gene end by 0 bases; junction bases not matched to a gene: 7. The CDR3 consists of 15 residues. CDR3 sequence reads: CASSTGAPSSYEQYV. The CDR3 region has the DNA TGTGCCAGCTCGACAGGGGCCCCCAGCTCCTACGAGCAGTACGTC.

The table lists this clonotype with many counts. The gene calls are TRBV11-2 and TRBJ2-2; D unresolved. The germline V and J ends were trimmed by 2 bases and 6 bases, with 16 bases remaining between them. This CDR3 has 16 residues. CDR1 and CDR2 from the germline V gene are SGHAT and FQNNGV. This CDR3 is CASSLNGPSLAGELFF. CDR3 nucleotide sequence: TGTGCCAGCAGCTTAAATGGCCCGTCGCTGGCCGGGGAGCTGTTTTTT. The full variable domain, with the rest looked up from reference TRBV11-2 and TRBJ2-2, is EAGVAQSPRYKIIEKRQSVAFWCNPISGHATLYWYQQILGQGPKLLIQFQNNGVVDDSQLPKDRFSAERLKGVDSTLKIQPAKLEDSAVYLCASSLNGPSLAGELFFGEGSRLTVL.

The sample holds many counts of this clonotype. The DNA is omitted, as the CDR3 cannot be located on it reliably, and the CDR3 follows TCRdb's listing. This chain links TRBV20-1 with TRBJ1-3; the D call of TRBD1 is as the table states it, not checked on the DNA. In germline, CDR1 is DFQATT, CDR2 SNEGSKA (reference sequence). Counting both end residues, the CDR3 totals 16 amino acids. The CDR3 protein is CSARNSAFGTGASTYF.

This clonotype was found many times. The chain has TRBV10-3 and TRBJ2-5; D remains ambiguous. Looked up from germline, CDR1 is ENHRY and CDR2 is SYGVKD. The CDR3 is 11 residues long. V shed 2 bases and J shed 2 bases, with 0 bases lying between them. CDR3 sequence: CAISEQETQYF. For the CDR3, the DNA is TGTGCCATCAGTGAGCAAGAGACCCAGTACTTC.

This clonotype showed up many times. The V call is TRBV7-9, the J call TRBJ1-5; the match to TRBD1 covers 10 bases. The CDR3 runs to 17 residues. Trimming cost V 5 bases and J 0 bases; bases outside gene matches: 7. Germline V gives CDR1 SEHNR, CDR2 FQNEAQ (reference sequence). The CDR3 region is CASSLIGTGDSNQPQHF. CDR3 nucleotide sequence: TGTGCCAGCAGCCTCATTGGGACAGGGGATAGCAATCAGCCCCAGCATTTT.

At least ten counts were recorded for this clonotype. The genes are TRBV5-1 and TRBJ1-1; a possible D gene is TRBD1 (5 bases). Trimming shortened V by 0 bases and J by 6 bases, and 12 bases separated the two germline ends. Germline V gives CDR1 SGHRS, CDR2 YFSETQ. The CDR3 has 14 amino acids. In DNA form, the CDR3 reads TGCGCCAGCAGCTTGGATGGGGCGGGGGCTGAAGCTTTCTTT. Its translation is CASSLDGAGAEAFF. Drawing the rest from reference TRBV5-1 and TRBJ1-1, the complete variable domain is KAGVTQTPRYLIKTRGQQVTLSCSPISGHRSVSWYQQTPGQGLQFLFEYFSETQRNKGNFPGRFSGRQFSNSRSEMNVSTLELGDSALYLCASSLDGAGAEAFFGQGTRLTVV.